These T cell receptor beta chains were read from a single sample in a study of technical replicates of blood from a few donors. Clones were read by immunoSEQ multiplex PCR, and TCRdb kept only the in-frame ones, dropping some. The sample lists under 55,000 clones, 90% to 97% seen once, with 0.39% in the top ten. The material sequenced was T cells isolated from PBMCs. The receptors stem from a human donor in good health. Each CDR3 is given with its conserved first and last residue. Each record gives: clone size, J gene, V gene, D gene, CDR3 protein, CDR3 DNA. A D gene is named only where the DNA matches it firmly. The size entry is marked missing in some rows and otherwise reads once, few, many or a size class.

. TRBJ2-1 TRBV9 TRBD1 CASSTTGVGNNEQFF TGTGCCAGCAGCACGACAGGGGTAGGGAACAATGAGCAGTTCTTC
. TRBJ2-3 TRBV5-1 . CASSEREYSTDTQYF TGCGCCAGCAGCGAAAGGGAGTATAGCACAGATACGCAGTATTTT
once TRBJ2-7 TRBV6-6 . CASSYTPTTYEQYF TGTGCCAGCAGTTACACTCCAACGACCTACGAGCAGTACTTC
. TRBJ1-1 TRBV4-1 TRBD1 CASSLHRGNTEAFF TGCGCCAGCAGCCTCCACAGGGGGAACACTGAAGCTTTCTTT
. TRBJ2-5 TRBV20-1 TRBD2 CSAGGVETQYF TGCAGTGCTGGGGGGGTTGAGACCCAGTACTTC
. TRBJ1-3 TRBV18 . CASSDSGSSGNTIYF TGTGCCAGCTCTGATTCCGGGTCATCTGGAAACACCATATATTTT
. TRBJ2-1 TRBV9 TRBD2 CASSRTSRYNEQFF TGTGCCAGCAGCCGGACTAGTCGGTACAATGAGCAGTTCTTC
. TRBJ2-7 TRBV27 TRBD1 CASRTTAGTGNYEQYF TGTGCCAGCAGAACCACCGCCGGGACAGGTAACTACGAGCAGTACTTC
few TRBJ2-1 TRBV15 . CATSRDEGRREQFF TGTGCCACCAGCAGAGATGAGGGCAGACGTGAGCAGTTCTTC
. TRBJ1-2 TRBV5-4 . CASSLARGGLVGGYTF TGTGCCAGCAGCTTGGCCAGGGGCGGACTGGTAGGTGGCTACACCTTC
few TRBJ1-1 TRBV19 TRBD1 CASSPVTGVGTEAFF TGTGCCAGTAGTCCTGTGACAGGGGTGGGGACTGAAGCTTTCTTT
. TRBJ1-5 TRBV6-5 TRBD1 CASSLHGQGKNQPQHF TGTGCCAGCAGTTTACACGGACAGGGAAAGAATCAGCCCCAGCATTTT
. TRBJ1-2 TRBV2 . CASSRDTNYGYTF TGTGCCAGCAGTAGGGACACGAACTATGGCTACACCTTC
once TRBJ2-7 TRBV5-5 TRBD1 CASRLTGDEQYF TGTGCCAGCAGACTTACAGGGGACGAGCAGTACTTC
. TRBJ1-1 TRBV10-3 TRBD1 CAIRSGTENTEAFF TGTGCCATCAGGTCCGGGACAGAGAACACTGAAGCTTTCTTT
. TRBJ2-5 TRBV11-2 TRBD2 CASSYLPAAGEETQYF TGTGCCAGCAGCTACCTCCCCGCAGCGGGAGAAGAGACCCAGTACTTC